These T cell receptor beta chains were read from a single sample in a study of immune evolution from preneoplasia to lung adenocarcinoma. Libraries were prepared by immunoSEQ multiplex PCR; TCRdb keeps only in-frame clonotypes and omits some of them. In the table there are 10,000 to 13,000 clones, 82% of which are singletons. Specimen: FFPE minimally invasive lung adenocarcinoma tissue. Receptors originate from a person between 65 and 79 years old with lung adenocarcinoma. CDR3s include the opening cysteine and the closing phenylalanine or tryptophan. D genes are given only for firm matches. Rows give clone size only sometimes, using once, few, many, or a class for an expanded clone.

clone size,V gene,D gene,J gene,CDR3 DNA,CDR3 protein
NA,TRBV7-9,TRBD1,TRBJ1-1,TGTGCCAGCAGCCGGACAGGGACCACTGAAGCTTTCTTT,CASSRTGTTEAFF
NA,TRBV5-4,TRBD1,TRBJ2-7,TGTGCCAGCAGCTCCCGGACAGGGGGCGCGTACGAGCAGTACTTC,CASSSRTGGAYEQYF
NA,TRBV25-1,NA,TRBJ2-7,TGTGCCAGCAGTGAAGGACAGTACGAGCAGTACTTC,CASSEGQYEQYF
NA,TRBV18,NA,TRBJ2-3,TGTGCCAGCTCCTCTATAACGGATACGCAGTATTTT,CASSSITDTQYF
NA,TRBV7-8,TRBD1,TRBJ2-4,TGTGCCAGCAGCCCACAGACAGGGGCGGGCAAAAACATTCAGTACTTC,CASSPQTGAGKNIQYF
NA,TRBV19,NA,TRBJ2-5,TGTGCCTCCGGGACGGAAGAGACCCAGTACTTC,CASGTEETQYF
NA,TRBV15,NA,TRBJ2-7,TGTGCCACCAGCAGAGAAGGACAGACTACGAAGCAGTACTTC,CATSREGQTTKQYF
NA,TRBV30,NA,TRBJ1-1,TGTGCCTGGAGGCCCCCGGGAGCCAGCACTGAAGCTTTCTTT,CAWRPPGASTEAFF
NA,TRBV7-8,NA,TRBJ2-7,TGTGCCAGCAGCTCCCGGACAGATGCCTACGAGCAGTACTTC,CASSSRTDAYEQYF
few,TRBV28,TRBD2,TRBJ2-7,TGTGCCAGCTACGCACGATCCGGGACTAGACCCTACGAGCAGTACTTC,CASYARSGTRPYEQYF